The 28 T cell receptor beta chains below come from one sample, sequenced in a study of identifying expanded T cells in peripheral blood. Libraries were prepared by immunoSEQ multiplex PCR; TCRdb keeps only in-frame clonotypes and omits some of them. This table has about 100,000 clones, 70% to 90% appearing once. The sample consisted of blood. These receptors were taken from a person aged 18-69 years in good health.

The DNA of the CDR3 is TGTGCCAGCAGGACCCGGGCGGGGAATGAAAAACTGTTTTTT. Amino acids: CASRTRAGNEKLFF. This chain links TRBV27 with TRBJ1-4; D is ambiguous. With 6 bases removed from V and 5 bases from J, the gap between germline ends came to 13 bases. CDR1 and CDR2 from the germline V gene are MNHEY and SMNVEV (reference sequence). This CDR3 comprises 14 residues.

The chain carries TRBV5-1 and TRBJ2-6; TRBD2 might be the D (7 bases). This CDR3 is built from 19 residues. Germline V gives CDR1 SGHRS, CDR2 YFSETQ. V gave up 0 bases and J gave up 4 bases, with 20 bases separating them. The CDR3 region has the DNA TGCGCCAGCAGCTTGGTCGCGGCGGGGGCCTCAGCCGGGGCCAACGTCCTGACTTTC. Translated: CASSLVAAGASAGANVLTF.

This clone was counted between two and nine times. The rearrangement uses TRBV27 and TRBJ2-3; D possibly corresponds to TRBD1 (5 bases). The CDR3 spans 15 residues. The germline V and J ends were trimmed by 5 bases and 2 bases, with 14 bases remaining between them. Germline CDR1 and CDR2: MNHEY and SMNVEV (reference sequence). The CDR3 loop is CASSHRTGYTDTQYF. The CDR3 DNA sequence: TGTGCCAGCAGTCACCGCACAGGATACACAGATACGCAGTATTTT.

This chain joins TRBV5-1 and TRBJ2-5, with D perhaps TRBD1 (6 bases). The CDR3 is 15 residues long. CDR1 SGHRS and CDR2 YFSETQ come from the germline V gene. Trimming removed 1 base at V and 5 bases at J, with 15 bases between. CDR3 sequence reads: CASSLFGRGEETQYF. The CDR3 DNA sequence: TGCGCCAGCAGCTTGTTCGGCAGGGGAGAGGAGACCCAGTACTTC.

The CDR3 loop reads CASSLGGSGANVLTF. The CDR3 DNA reads TGCGCCAGCAGCTTGGGAGGGTCAGGGGCCAACGTCCTGACTTTC. V usage is TRBV5-1 and J usage is TRBJ2-6; D might be TRBD2 (5 bases). The CDR3 extends over 15 amino acids. Trimming stripped 0 bases from V and 4 bases from J, with 8 bases between. Per the germline V gene, CDR1 is SGHRS and CDR2 is YFSETQ.

The V gene is TRBV7-3, the J gene TRBJ2-7; D gene uncertain. Deletions cut 5 bases from V and 0 bases from J, with 8 bases between. Germline values: CDR1 SGHTA, CDR2 FQGTGA. CDR3 size: 13 residues. CDR3 DNA: TGTGCCAGCAGCCTACCTAGCTCCTACGAGCAGTACTTC. It is translated as CASSLPSSYEQYF.

The rearrangement uses TRBV4-3 and TRBJ1-1; weak D call: TRBD1 (5 bases). The CDR3 length is 15 residues. Trimming took off 0 bases at V and 8 bases at J, with 16 bases between the two ends. Germline V CDR1 and CDR2: LGHNA, YSLEER. The CDR3 region is CASSQEVGRGGEAFF. CDR3 bases: TGCGCCAGCAGCCAAGAGGTGGGGCGCGGGGGAGAAGCTTTCTTT.

This chain uses TRBV7-9 with TRBJ1-5; no reliable D call. V lost 4 bases to trimming and J lost 6 bases, with 7 bases between them. CDR3 length equals 12 residues. The germline CDR1 and CDR2 sequences are SEHNR and FQNEAQ (reference sequence). The CDR3 here is CASSSGVQPQHF. CDR3 nucleotides: TGTGCCAGCAGCTCGGGAGTTCAGCCCCAGCATTTT.

The chain couples TRBV5-1 to TRBJ2-2; D call uncertain. CDR1 is SGHRS, CDR2 YFSETQ, per germline. The CDR3 loop spans 14 amino acids. With 0 bases removed from V and 4 bases from J, the gap between germline ends came to 7 bases. The CDR3 loop is CASSLGSSTGELFF. CDR3 DNA: TGCGCCAGCAGCTTGGGGAGTAGCACCGGGGAGCTGTTTTTT. Drawing the rest from reference TRBV5-1 and TRBJ2-2, the complete variable domain is KAGVTQTPRYLIKTRGQQVTLSCSPISGHRSVSWYQQTPGQGLQFLFEYFSETQRNKGNFPGRFSGRQFSNSRSEMNVSTLELGDSALYLCASSLGSSTGELFFGEGSRLTVL.

The genes are TRBV5-1 and TRBJ1-3, with D hard to call. V lost 2 bases, J lost 0 bases, and 12 bases lay in between. The CDR3 runs to 16 residues. Germline CDR1 is SGHRS and CDR2 is YFSETQ. CDR3 amino acids: CASSLTRVVSGNTIYF. The DNA for the CDR3 is TGCGCCAGCAGCTTAACGCGGGTGGTCTCTGGAAACACCATATATTTT.

J is TRBJ1-2 and V is TRBV15, with D uncertain. The CDR3 spans 14 residues. The V and J ends lost 6 bases and 0 bases respectively, with 11 bases between them. CDR1 is LNHNV and CDR2 is YYDKDF in the germline V gene (reference sequence). The CDR3 loop reads CATSERPSNYGYTF. In DNA form, the CDR3 reads TGTGCCACCAGTGAGCGCCCATCTAACTATGGCTACACCTTC.

The rearrangement joins TRBV11-2 to TRBJ2-5; D may be TRBD2 (7 bases). V was pared by 8 bases and J by 5 bases, with 18 bases between. Germline-derived CDR1 and CDR2 are SGHAT and FQNNGV. The CDR3 runs 14 residues. Here the CDR3 reads CASRGGVTVETQYF. The CDR3 DNA follows: TGTGCCAGCCGCGGGGGCGTTACGGTCGAGACCCAGTACTTC. The full variable domain, its missing parts supplied by reference TRBV11-2 and TRBJ2-5, is EAGVAQSPRYKIIEKRQSVAFWCNPISGHATLYWYQQILGQGPKLLIQFQNNGVVDDSQLPKDRFSAERLKGVDSTLKIQPAKLEDSAVYLCASRGGVTVETQYFGPGTRLLVL.

This clone was counted a few times. The V call is TRBV7-9, the J call TRBJ1-2; D gene uncertain. Between the trimmed V and J ends, which lost 5 bases and 0 bases, there was a span of 7 bases. The CDR3 runs to 13 residues. Looked up from germline, CDR1 is SEHNR and CDR2 is FQNEAQ (reference sequence). The CDR3 DNA follows: TGTGCCAGCAGCGATTTAGCTAACTATGGCTACACCTTC. Its protein is CASSDLANYGYTF.

The J gene is TRBJ2-7, the V gene TRBV29-1, with TRBD1 matching 9 bases. Per the germline V gene, CDR1 is SQVTM and CDR2 is ANQGSEA. CDR3 length: 14 amino acids. With 4 bases clipped from V and 5 bases from J, the junction kept 9 bases outside the gene matches. The CDR3: CSVGAGQGSHEQYF. The CDR3 nucleotides read TGCAGCGTTGGAGCGGGACAGGGTTCCCACGAGCAGTACTTC.

This rearrangement joins TRBV7-2 to TRBJ2-5; 8 positions agree with TRBD2. Germline V gene lookup returns CDR1 SGHTA and CDR2 FQGNSA. The CDR3 sequence is 14 residues long. V was clipped by 5 bases and J by 5 bases; unmatched bases: 7. The CDR3 sequence: CASSAGLAGETQYF. CDR3 bases: TGTGCCAGCAGCGCCGGACTAGCTGGTGAGACCCAGTACTTC.

The chain links TRBV6-5 to TRBJ1-2, with 7 bases that match TRBD1. CDR3 length equals 14 residues. V shed 8 bases, J shed 4 bases, and the junction held 10 bases outside the gene matches. Germline V gene data show CDR1 as MNHEY and CDR2 as SVGAGI. CDR3 in DNA: TGTGCCAGCTGGGGGTTGGGACAGCTCTATGGCTACACCTTC. This encodes CASWGLGQLYGYTF.

This chain connects TRBV6-5 to TRBJ1-2; a possible D gene is TRBD1 (5 bases). There are 16 residues in the CDR3. CDR1 is MNHEY, CDR2 SVGAGI, per germline. Trimming pared 2 bases from V and 1 base from J, leaving 14 bases between. This CDR3 is CASSYIGGGFNYGYTF. The CDR3 DNA reads TGTGCCAGCAGTTACATTGGGGGGGGATTTAACTATGGCTACACCTTC.

J is TRBJ1-2 and V is TRBV2; D is unclear. The CDR3 spans 13 residues. V gave up 7 bases and J gave up 4 bases, with 13 bases separating them. CDR1 and CDR2 from the germline V gene are SNHLY and FYNNEI. CDR3 region: CASKGGASYGYTF. The CDR3 DNA follows: TGTGCCAGCAAGGGAGGCGCCTCCTATGGCTACACCTTC.

The CDR3 sequence is CASTPAAASGYTF. The DNA of the CDR3 is TGTGCCAGCACCCCGGCGGCAGCCTCTGGCTACACCTTC. The rearrangement links TRBV7-9 to TRBJ1-2; D is undetermined. Trimming took off 7 bases at V and 7 bases at J, with 16 bases between the two ends. Looked up from germline, CDR1 is SEHNR and CDR2 is FQNEAQ (reference sequence). The CDR3 is made up of 13 amino acids. The complete variable domain, with remaining parts taken from reference TRBV7-9 and TRBJ1-2, reads DTGVSQNPRHKITKRGQNVTFRCDPISEHNRLYWYRQTLGQGPEFLTYFQNEAQLEKSRLLSDRFSAERPKGSFSTLEIQRTEQGDSAMYLCASTPAAASGYTFGSGTRLTVV.

The chain is built from TRBV7-2 and TRBJ2-5; TRBD2 aligns across 8 bases. The germline V gene encodes CDR1 SGHTA and CDR2 FQGNSA. V lost 1 base and J lost 5; bases outside the gene matches: 12. The CDR3 has 17 amino acids. CDR3 coding DNA: TGTGCCAGCAGCTTAGGGCGTTTGGCGGGGGGATCGGAGACCCAGTACTTC. This encodes CASSLGRLAGGSETQYF.

The rearrangement joins TRBV11-3 to TRBJ2-5, with 7 nucleotides matching TRBD1. The CDR3 spans 14 residues. Germline V CDR1 and CDR2: SGHNT, YENEEA. J lost 1 base, V lost 5 bases, and 4 bases had no gene match. For the CDR3, the DNA is TGTGCCAGCAGCGGCACAGGGGCCCAAGAGACCCAGTACTTC. It codes for CASSGTGAQETQYF.

The chain joins TRBV10-3 to TRBJ2-7, with 8 bases that match TRBD1. V trimming: 11 bases; J trimming: 1 base; junction bases outside the gene matches: 16. CDR1 is ENHRY and CDR2 is SYGVKD in the germline V gene. This CDR3 has 16 amino acids. CDR3 DNA: TGTGCCGCACTCGGGAATAGGACAGGGCCTTCCTACGAGCAGTACTTC. As protein: CAALGNRTGPSYEQYF.

CDR3 protein: CASSLSTGDTQYF. The CDR3 region has the DNA TGTGCCAGCAGTTTATCGACAGGGGATACGCAGTATTTT. V is TRBV27 and J is TRBJ2-3, with 7 bases aligning to TRBD1. The CDR3 runs to 13 residues. Unmatched junction bases numbered 0, after V lost 0 bases and J lost 6 bases. Germline V gene sequence: CDR1 MNHEY, CDR2 SMNVEV (reference sequence).

This clone was observed once. The chain couples TRBV30 to TRBJ2-7; 8 bases map to TRBD1. The germline V gene encodes CDR1 GTSNPN and CDR2 SVGIG (reference sequence). J lost 5 bases, V lost 6 bases, and 6 bases had no gene match. The CDR3 extends over 12 amino acids. This CDR3 reads CACQDRADEQYF. CDR3 nucleotides: TGTGCCTGCCAGGACAGGGCGGACGAGCAGTACTTC.

This clone is a singleton in its sample. Mismatch with germline at one junction end may stem from a read error. The rearrangement uses TRBV30 and TRBJ2-7; D unclear. This CDR3 has 13 residues. Germline CDR1 and CDR2: GTSNPN and SVGIG (reference sequence). The CDR3 nucleotides are TGTGCCTGGAGTCCATCTCAGCTCGTACTTGTCGTCTTC. Translating it yields CAWSPSQLVLVVF.

CDR3 amino acids: CSVEVPARYGYTF. The CDR3 region has the DNA TGCAGCGTTGAAGTACCAGCACGCTATGGCTACACCTTC. The chain couples TRBV29-1 to TRBJ1-2; no clear D gene. With 1 base removed from V and 4 bases from J, the gap between germline ends came to 10 bases. Germline lookup yields CDR1 SQVTM and CDR2 ANQGSEA. This CDR3 is built from 13 residues.

The chain uses TRBV15 and TRBJ2-2, with 9 bases lining up with TRBD2. This CDR3 contains 18 residues. In germline, CDR1 is LNHNV, CDR2 YYDKDF (reference sequence). V shed 2 bases, J shed 0 bases, and the junction held 7 bases outside the gene matches. Here the CDR3 DNA reads TGTGCCACCAGCAGAAACCTACTAGCGGGCTCGAACACCGGGGAGCTGTTTTTT. It yields the protein CATSRNLLAGSNTGELFF.

CDR3 DNA sequence: TGTGCCAGTTCCGGGGGTTTTAGTTCGGATGAGCAGTTCTTC. It yields the protein CASSGGFSSDEQFF. The chain combines TRBV28 with TRBJ2-1, with D possibly TRBD2 on 6 matching bases. CDR3 length equals 14 residues. Looked up from germline, CDR1 is MDHEN and CDR2 is SYDVKM. The V and J ends lost 9 bases and 8 bases respectively, with 20 bases between them.